This T cell receptor beta chain was found in a study of neurological immune-mediated disorders. CDR1 is ENHRY and CDR2 is SYGVKD in the germline V gene. The length of the CDR3 is 12 residues. Deletions cut 8 bases from V and 6 bases from J, with 10 bases between. cDNA was made by 5'RACE with 10-nucleotide random UMIs. The output of every sequencing run, over 170 million TCR-beta sequences, came from 15-18 subjects. TCRdb itself ran the 5' RACE reads through MiXCR, one entry per CDR3 protein. The data contain around 90,000 distinct CDR3 sequences, approximately 13% of them singletons. Time point indicated: longitudinal time-point 2. Preparation of the unsorted libraries drew on 2 million PBMCs stored at -80 C. The sample holds many counts of this clonotype.

The V and J genes are TRBV10-3 and TRBJ1-4, with D unclear. The TCR sequence derives from a female donor with HTLV-1-associated myelopathy (HAM/TSP). Input material: PBMCs. The CDR3 is CAISITDEKLFF. The CDR3 bases are TGTGCCATCTCCATTACCGATGAAAAACTGTTTTTT.